The clone carrying this T cell receptor beta chain was seen only once. Its matching antigen is unknown. The entry originates in a study of graft-versus-host responses after intestinal transplantation. Across the whole study: Recipients had multivisceral, liver-intestinal, or isolated intestinal transplants. The whole recipient group had anti-thymocyte globulin induction followed by tacrolimus and steroids for 2 to 3 years. Whole-study results and caveats: There were GvH clones found in recipient marrow, and some of them appeared first in ileum or blood.

This CDR3 is 15 amino acids long. V lost 3 bases and J 3 bases, leaving 14 bases between the germline ends. Germline-derived CDR1 and CDR2 are LNHDA and SQIVND (reference sequence). TCRdb's copy holds only in-frame clones and misses some; the assay was immunoSEQ multiplex PCR. The table records over 90,000 clones, 91% of them present only once. The receptor was isolated from a human donor who received an intestinal transplant. The rearrangement joins TRBV19 to TRBJ1-1; maybe TRBD1 (5 bases). The sequences come from unstimulated CD8+ T cells sorted from spleen or lymph node cells, collected before intestinal transplant. The chain's CDR3 is CASSIARGSDTEAFF. CDR3 sequence (DNA): TGTGCCAGTAGTATCGCACGGGGGTCGGACACTGAAGCTTTCTTT.